This record covers a single T cell receptor (beta chain). An input of about 0.5 to 1 ug of RNA was subjected to reverse transcription using random hexamers. Amplification of TCR beta CDR3 across 54 Vbeta and 13 Jbeta was performed with immunoSEQ multiplex PCR. One entry per CDR3 protein results from TCRdb running MiXCR on the immunoSEQ multiplex PCR reads. The repertoire has around 26,000 distinct CDR3 sequences, around 95% of them found once; the top ten carry around 0.3%. This sample was included in a study of CD8 T cells in Susac syndrome. The CDR3 covers 13 residues. V gave up 5 bases and J gave up 5 bases, with 13 bases separating them. Germline values: CDR1 MDHEN, CDR2 SYDVKM. Sequencing of TCR beta was performed on blood CD8+ T cells and on blood CD4+ T cells.

The sequenced sample consisted of CD8+ T cells from PBMCs. The sequence was obtained from a human donor in good health. This chain links TRBV28 with TRBJ2-7; maybe TRBD1 (6 bases). The CDR3 here is CASSPPDSHEQYF. The DNA of the CDR3 is TGTGCCAGCAGTCCCCCGGACAGCCACGAGCAGTACTTC.